This T cell receptor beta chain was obtained from a study of T-cell memory formation after mild COVID-19. Study background: TCR clusters were largely donor specific.

Using its own MiXCR run on the 5' RACE reads, TCRdb lists one record per CDR3 protein. This sample has hundreds of thousands of distinct CDR3 sequences; less than 25% occur once, and the top ten carry 7% to 9%. The sequenced sample was PBMCs or a T cell subset sorted from them (not recorded which). This clonotype was obtained from an adult woman who had mild COVID-19 (a few samples of this study predate the infection). Cell type and time point are not known.

The chain's CDR3 is CSARVLPDTIYF. CDR3 DNA: TGCAGTGCTAGAGTTCTCCCGGACACCATATATTTT. The genes are TRBV20-1 and TRBJ1-3, with D uncertain. CDR3 size: 12 residues. Germline CDR1 and CDR2: DFQATT and SNEGSKA (reference sequence). V lost 1 base, J lost 8 bases, and 9 bases lay in between.